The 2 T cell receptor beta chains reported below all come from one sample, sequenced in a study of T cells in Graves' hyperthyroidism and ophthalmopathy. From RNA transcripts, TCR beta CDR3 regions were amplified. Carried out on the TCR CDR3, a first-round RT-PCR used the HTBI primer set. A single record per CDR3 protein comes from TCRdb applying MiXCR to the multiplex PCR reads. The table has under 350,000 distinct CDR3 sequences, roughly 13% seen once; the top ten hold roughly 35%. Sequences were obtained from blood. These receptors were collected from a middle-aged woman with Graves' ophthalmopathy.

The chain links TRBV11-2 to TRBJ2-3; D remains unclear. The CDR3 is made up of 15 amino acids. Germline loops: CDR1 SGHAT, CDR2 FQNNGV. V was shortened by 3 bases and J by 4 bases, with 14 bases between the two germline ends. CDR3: CASSFSSNSADTQYF. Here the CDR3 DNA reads TGTGCCAGCAGCTTCAGTAGTAATTCGGCAGATACGCAGTATTTT.

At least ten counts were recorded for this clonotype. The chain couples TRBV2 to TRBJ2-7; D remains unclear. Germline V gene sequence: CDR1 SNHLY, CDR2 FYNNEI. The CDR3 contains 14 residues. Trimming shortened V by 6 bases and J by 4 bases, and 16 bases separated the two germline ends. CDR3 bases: TGTGCCAGCAGACACCGGGCCTTCGGTTACGAGCAGTACTTC. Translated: CASRHRAFGYEQYF.